The present T cell receptor (beta chain) was sequenced within a study of spatial heterogeneity in lung cancer. Study-wide points: How many expanded intratumoral alpha and beta TCRs were present tracked the tumor mutation count, which was a count of nonsynonymous mutations.

Time point specified: sample taken at primary tumor resection. At least ten counts were recorded for this clonotype. Its antigen is not known. TCRdb redid the calling of the 5' RACE reads with MiXCR, one entry per CDR3 protein. The sample lists about 12,000 distinct CDR3 sequences; roughly 5.4% were seen once. Germline CDR1 is SGHRS and CDR2 is YFSETQ. This CDR3 comprises 14 residues. V lost 9 bases and J 2 bases, leaving 15 bases between the germline ends. V and J are TRBV5-1 and TRBJ2-1, with a weak D call TRBD1 (5 bases). This clonotype originated in a male donor with early-stage non-small cell lung cancer. Sequenced material: lung tumor tissue, taken at surgery. This CDR3 is CATSQGETYNEQFF. The CDR3 DNA reads as TGCGCCACCTCCCAGGGTGAAACCTACAATGAGCAGTTCTTC.